These 13 T cell receptor beta chains originate from one sample sequenced in a study of patients and donors after allogeneic stem cell transplantation (dated by TCRdb to about 2020). Libraries were constructed by RT-PCR. The sequencing machine was a NextSeq 550. Starting from the raw public reads, TCRdb applied fastp trimming at Q25, assembled clones with MiXCR and retained in-frame beta chains. Each entry is one CDR3 protein sequence, shown with its most common DNA and genes. The sample contains some 200,000 distinct CDR3 sequences, roughly 40% of them found a single time. The ten most abundant clones make up around 35% of the sample. The specimen sequenced was blood, either unsorted or a sorted T cell fraction (not recorded which). These receptor sequences come from a human donor who was either an allogeneic HSCT recipient or a stem cell or donor lymphocyte infusion donor (not recorded which). It is not recorded whose cells these are; they may come from a transplant donor.

The chain links TRBV12-3 or TRBV12-4 to TRBJ1-1; D is undetermined. CDR3 length: 10 residues. Trimming pared 11 bases from V and 3 bases from J, leaving 7 bases between. The CDR3 reads CAQTDTEAFF. CDR3 nucleotides: TGTGCCCAGACGGACACTGAAGCTTTCTTT.

The V gene is TRBV10-3, the J gene TRBJ1-5; D unresolved. Deletions cut 5 bases from V and 2 bases from J, with 19 bases between. The CDR3 runs 17 residues. Germline CDR1 and CDR2: ENHRY and SYGVKD. The CDR3 coding sequence is TGTGCCATCAGTCATCGACACGTACGATTCGGCAATCAGCCCCAGCATTTT. Residues: CAISHRHVRFGNQPQHF.

A few counts support this clonotype. V gene TRBV24-1 combines with J gene TRBJ2-2; D is unclear. The germline gives CDR1 KGHDR, CDR2 SFDVKD. V dropped 9 bases and J dropped 4 bases, with 8 bases sitting between them. The CDR3 is 12 residues long. The CDR3 sequence is CATSDITGELFF. DNA of the CDR3: TGTGCCACCTCCGACATCACCGGGGAGCTGTTTTTT.

This clonotype was seen only a few times. V usage is TRBV12-3 or TRBV12-4 and J usage is TRBJ1-5, with no clear D. The CDR3 is 13 residues long. With 6 bases removed from V and 6 bases from J, the gap between germline ends came to 12 bases. CDR3 protein: CASRFSGGQPQHF. Written as DNA, the CDR3 is TGTGCCAGCAGATTCTCGGGTGGTCAGCCCCAGCATTTT.

The genes are TRBV2 and TRBJ1-2; D is undetermined. Germline CDR1 reads SNHLY; CDR2 reads FYNNEI. The ends were cut back, 5 bases at V and 5 bases at J, with 12 bases in the middle. This CDR3 has 13 amino acids. The CDR3, as DNA: TGTGCCAGCAGTACCCCATCGAAATATGGCTACACCTTC. Translating it yields CASSTPSKYGYTF.

The J gene is TRBJ2-7, the V gene TRBV6-1; 7 bases agree with TRBD1. The CDR3 runs to 16 residues. CDR1 and CDR2 (germline): MNHNS, SASEGT. V trimming: 1 base; J trimming: 0 bases; junction bases outside the gene matches: 6. The CDR3 sequence: CASSEVEGGNSYEQYF. The CDR3 DNA reads as TGTGCCAGCAGTGAAGTTGAAGGGGGCAACTCCTACGAGCAGTACTTC.

The CDR3 DNA is TGTGCCAGCAGCTTACCCCAAGGGACTGAAGCTTTCTTT. This sequence encodes CASSLPQGTEAFF. V is TRBV11-2 and J is TRBJ1-1; D not resolved. CDR3 length: 13 residues. Between the trimmed V and J ends, which lost 2 bases and 5 bases, there was a span of 9 bases. Germline V gene sequence: CDR1 SGHAT, CDR2 FQNNGV.

In this sample, this clonotype turned up a few times. This chain connects TRBV7-2 to TRBJ1-1; D is undetermined. CDR1 SGHTA and CDR2 FQGNSA come from the germline V gene. The length of the CDR3 is 14 residues. Trimming left V 0 bases short and J 0 bases short, with 5 bases between. This chain's CDR3 is CASSLAGLNTEAFF. The CDR3 DNA sequence: TGTGCCAGCAGCTTAGCCGGGCTGAACACTGAAGCTTTCTTT. Variable domain in full (rest from reference TRBV7-2 and TRBJ1-1): GAGVSQSPSNKVTEKGKDVELRCDPISGHTALYWYRQSLGQGLEFLIYFQGNSAPDKSGLPSDRFSAERTGGSVSTLTIQRTQQEDSAVYLCASSLAGLNTEAFFGQGTRLTVV.

The chain couples TRBV18 to TRBJ1-1; no firm D call. The CDR3 totals 15 residues. Deletions cut 3 bases from V and 4 bases from J, with 15 bases between. Germline-derived CDR1 and CDR2 are KGHSH and LQKENI. The CDR3 region has the DNA TGTGCCAGCTCACCCAGCTCCACCTTAAGCACTGAAGCTTTCTTT. This gives the protein CASSPSSTLSTEAFF.

The chain recombines TRBV7-2 with TRBJ1-1; the D gene is possibly TRBD1 (5 bases). The CDR3 extends over 14 amino acids. Germline-derived CDR1 and CDR2 are SGHTA and FQGNSA. V shed 5 bases and J shed 1 base, with 11 bases lying between them. The CDR3 loop reads CASSTNDRNTEAFF. CDR3 nucleotide sequence: TGTGCCAGCAGCACGAACGACAGGAACACTGAAGCTTTCTTT.

The chain combines TRBV27 with TRBJ1-5; unclear D gene. Per the germline V gene, CDR1 is MNHEY and CDR2 is SMNVEV (reference sequence). Trimming pared 6 bases from V and 3 bases from J, leaving 12 bases between. The CDR3 is 14 residues long. The CDR3 here is CASSSPSLNQPQHF. The DNA of the CDR3 is TGTGCCAGCAGCTCTCCCAGCCTCAATCAGCCCCAGCATTTT.

In this sample, this clonotype turned up a few times. The chain is built from TRBV3-1 and TRBJ1-2; 7 bases align to TRBD1. V dropped 5 bases and J dropped 7; count of bases not matched to a gene: 10. Germline loops: CDR1 LGHDT, CDR2 YNNKEL (reference sequence). The CDR3 runs to 14 residues. The CDR3 protein is CASSSRQGGGGYTF. In DNA, the CDR3 is TGTGCCAGCAGCTCAAGACAGGGTGGCGGTGGCTACACCTTC. Drawing the rest from reference TRBV3-1 and TRBJ1-2, the complete variable domain is DTAVSQTPKYLVTQMGNDKSIKCEQNLGHDTMYWYKQDSKKFLKIMFSYNNKELIINETVPNRFSPKSPDKAHLNLHINSLELGDSAVYFCASSSRQGGGGYTFGSGTRLTVV.

The rearrangement uses TRBV7-3 and TRBJ1-3, with D possibly matching TRBD1 (5 bases). The CDR3 runs to 15 residues. V lost 1 base to trimming and J lost 3 bases, with 10 bases between them. The germline V gene encodes CDR1 SGHTA and CDR2 FQGTGA. CDR3 sequence (DNA): TGTGCCAGCAGCTTAATTGTGACAGATGGAAACACCATATATTTT. Translated: CASSLIVTDGNTIYF.